This TCR beta chain was identified during a study of blood T cell repertoires in COVID-19. About the research overall: Sites in the United States, Italy and Spain provided acute and convalescent COVID-19 samples.

The method was immunoSEQ multiplex PCR; TCRdb's version includes in-frame clones alone and lacks a portion of them. The table records 150,000 to 200,000 clones, about 86% of them present only once. Trimming removed 2 bases at V and 3 bases at J, with 8 bases between. The CDR3 totals 13 residues. CDR1 is MNHEY and CDR2 is SMNVEV in the germline V gene (reference sequence). Input material: peripheral blood. The source is a man aged 55 to 70 with acute or convalescent COVID-19. The chain recombines TRBV27 with TRBJ2-7; D ambiguous. As DNA, the CDR3 is TGTGCCAGCAGTTTACTACCTTTCTACGAGCAGTACTTC. The encoded protein is CASSLLPFYEQYF.